This T cell receptor beta chain emerged from a study of blood T cells in healthy people across ages. The second PCR ran roughly 7 to 12 cycles with a sample-barcoded 5' primer and J-beta primers. TCRdb redid the calling of the 5' RACE reads with MiXCR, one entry per CDR3 protein. This table holds 1,800,000 or so distinct CDR3 sequences, about 39% found once. The study isolated at least 7 million PBMCs from each sample. This CDR3 has 14 residues. The germline gives CDR1 SQVTM, CDR2 ANQGSEA. J was trimmed by 0 bases and V by 8 bases; bases with no gene match: 7. This receptor was identified in a human donor in good health. Sequencing was performed on blood. This chain links TRBV29-1 with TRBJ1-5; 7 bases fit TRBD1. CDR3: CSYAGTDSNQPQHF. The CDR3 DNA sequence: TGCAGCTATGCTGGGACAGATAGCAATCAGCCCCAGCATTTT.